These 27 T cell receptor beta chains came from one sample sequenced in a study of shared clonotypes between healthy human individuals. TCRdb's table, derived via immunoSEQ multiplex PCR, lists solely in-frame clones and lacks some. The table has about 1 million clones, about 75% seen once. Material: memory CD4+ T cells sorted from blood. The subset here: CD45RA-negative fraction. The receptors come from a man aged 18 to 29 in good health.

The gene calls are TRBV9 and TRBJ2-7, with D perhaps TRBD2 (6 bases). V lost 2 bases and J lost 2, with 17 bases in between. This CDR3 comprises 16 residues. Germline CDR1 is SGDLS and CDR2 is YYNGEE. The CDR3 DNA reads TGTGCCAGCAGCGTTGCCCCCGGGACTGCCACCTACGAGCAGTACTTC. Encoded protein: CASSVAPGTATYEQYF.

The chain has TRBV11-2 and TRBJ1-1; D gene unclear. CDR3 length equals 13 residues. Trimming left V 5 bases short and J 3 bases short, with 10 bases between. The germline V gene has CDR1 SGHAT and CDR2 FQNNGV. CDR3 bases: TGTGCCAGCAGCCCGGGAAGGGACACTGAAGCTTTCTTT. Encoded protein: CASSPGRDTEAFF.

There are a few counts of this clone. This CDR3 reads CASGQNPNTEAFF. The CDR3 nucleotides read TGTGCTAGTGGCCAGAACCCGAACACTGAAGCTTTCTTT. The gene calls are TRBV12-5 and TRBJ1-1; D uncertain. Germline-derived CDR1 and CDR2 are LGHNT and FRNRAP. V shed 6 bases and J shed 1 base, with 9 bases lying between them. The CDR3 length is 13 residues.

J is TRBJ2-1 and V is TRBV6-5; D perhaps matches TRBD1 (6 bases). V shed 5 bases and J shed 0 bases, with 11 bases lying between them. This CDR3 has 15 residues. Looked up from germline, CDR1 is MNHEY and CDR2 is SVGAGI. The CDR3 is CASSVRDNSYNEQFF. The CDR3 DNA sequence: TGTGCCAGCAGTGTCCGGGACAACTCCTACAATGAGCAGTTCTTC.

Concerning this clone: One base separates it from a far larger clone, so it is likely a read error. This chain links TRBV7-3 with TRBJ2-7, with 7 nucleotides matching TRBD1. Trimming cost V 5 bases and J 2 bases; bases outside gene matches: 6. The germline gives CDR1 SGHTA, CDR2 FQGTGA. This CDR3 region has 14 residues. The CDR3 protein is CASSPGTVPYEQYF. The CDR3 nucleotides read TGTGCCAGCAGCCCCGGGACAGTCCCCTACGAGCAGTACTTC.

In this sample, this clone turned up a few times. V and J are TRBV5-1 and TRBJ2-7, with 9 bases fitting TRBD2. The CDR3 is 15 amino acids. Trimming at V came to 3 bases and at J to 5 bases, leaving 9 bases not matched to a gene. The germline V gene encodes CDR1 SGHRS and CDR2 YFSETQ. The CDR3 here is CASSYSSGMNDEQYF. In DNA form, the CDR3 reads TGCGCCAGCAGCTATTCTAGCGGGATGAATGACGAGCAGTACTTC. The whole variable domain, remainder taken from reference TRBV5-1 and TRBJ2-7, is KAGVTQTPRYLIKTRGQQVTLSCSPISGHRSVSWYQQTPGQGLQFLFEYFSETQRNKGNFPGRFSGRQFSNSRSEMNVSTLELGDSALYLCASSYSSGMNDEQYFGPGTRLTVT.

A note on this clone: Here the CDR3 omits its conserved ending phenylalanine or tryptophan, so a read error is the likely source. No DNA is shown, since the ends of the CDR3 on it are uncertain; the CDR3 is the one TCRdb lists. The gene calls are TRBV28 and TRBJ1-2. The length of the CDR3 is 16 amino acids, counting both ends. The germline gives CDR1 MDHEN, CDR2 SYDVKM. The chain's CDR3 is CASRGPPLSIWLHLRL.

J is TRBJ2-3 and V is TRBV18; D uncertain. V shed 6 bases and J shed 0 bases, with 13 bases lying between them. The germline V gene has CDR1 KGHSH and CDR2 LQKENI. This CDR3 contains 15 residues. The CDR3 bases are TGTGCCAGCTCCCCAACCTTTGGAAGCACAGATACGCAGTATTTT. This codes for CASSPTFGSTDTQYF. The complete variable domain, with remaining parts taken from reference TRBV18 and TRBJ2-3, reads NAGVMQNPRHLVRRRGQEARLRCSPMKGHSHVYWYRQLPEEGLKFMVYLQKENIIDESGMPKERFSAEFPKEGPSILRIQQVVRGDSAAYFCASSPTFGSTDTQYFGPGTRLTVL.

There are many counts of this clone. The chain links TRBV2 to TRBJ2-7; D call uncertain. The CDR3 runs 16 residues. Germline V gene sequence: CDR1 SNHLY, CDR2 FYNNEI. With 2 bases removed from V and 4 bases from J, the gap between germline ends came to 18 bases. CDR3: CASSESSIGLGYEQYF. The CDR3 nucleotides are TGTGCCAGCAGTGAATCGAGTATAGGGTTAGGGTACGAGCAGTACTTC. Drawing the rest from reference TRBV2 and TRBJ2-7, the complete variable domain is EPEVTQTPSHQVTQMGQEVILRCVPISNHLYFYWYRQILGQKVEFLVSFYNNEISEKSEIFDDQFSVERPDGSNFTLKIRSTKLEDSAMYFCASSESSIGLGYEQYFGPGTRLTVT.

This sequence joins TRBV5-1 and TRBJ1-1; D remains unclear. Germline V lookup: CDR1 SGHRS, CDR2 YFSETQ. The ends were cut back, 4 bases at V and 1 base at J, with 8 bases in the middle. The CDR3 extends over 13 amino acids. The CDR3 sequence: CASSHTGNTEAFF. The DNA of the CDR3 is TGCGCCAGCAGCCACACCGGGAACACTGAAGCTTTCTTT. Full variable domain (remainder filled in from reference TRBV5-1 and TRBJ1-1): KAGVTQTPRYLIKTRGQQVTLSCSPISGHRSVSWYQQTPGQGLQFLFEYFSETQRNKGNFPGRFSGRQFSNSRSEMNVSTLELGDSALYLCASSHTGNTEAFFGQGTRLTVV.

Comment on this clone: The same CDR3 also results from other DNA sequences found in this sample. V gene TRBV30 combines with J gene TRBJ2-7; 9 nucleotides agree with TRBD2. Unmatched junction bases numbered 5, after V lost 5 bases and J lost 0 bases. In germline, CDR1 is GTSNPN, CDR2 SVGIG (reference sequence). The CDR3 has 14 amino acids. Here the CDR3 DNA reads TGTGCCTGGTCCCGGACTAGCGCCTCCTACGAGCAGTACTTC. Residues: CAWSRTSASYEQYF. The entire variable domain, with the rest obtained from reference TRBV30 and TRBJ2-7, is as follows: SQTIHQWPATLVQPVGSPLSLECTVEGTSNPNLYWYRQAAGRGLQLLFYSVGIGQISSEVPQNLSASRPQDRQFILSSKKLLLSDSGFYLCAWSRTSASYEQYFGPGTRLTVT.

The chain uses TRBV13 and TRBJ1-1; TRBD1 matches 7 bases. The V gene end was trimmed by 0 bases and the J gene end by 6 bases; junction bases not matched to a gene: 10. The CDR3 has 16 amino acids. Germline loops: CDR1 PRHDT, CDR2 FYEKMQ (reference sequence). The CDR3 is CASSLGDRRVPSEAFF. As DNA, the CDR3 is TGTGCCAGCAGCTTAGGGGACAGGAGGGTCCCCTCTGAAGCTTTCTTT.

This clone was counted between two and nine times. This rearrangement joins TRBV2 to TRBJ1-1; D is unresolved. This CDR3 has 13 residues. V lost 4 bases, J lost 1 base, and 7 bases lay in between. Germline CDR1 is SNHLY and CDR2 is FYNNEI. The CDR3 reads CASSAWTNTEAFF. The CDR3 DNA follows: TGTGCCAGCAGTGCCTGGACGAACACTGAAGCTTTCTTT.

The chain links TRBV28 to TRBJ2-7; no definite D call. The V and J ends lost 6 bases and 0 bases respectively, with 15 bases between them. This CDR3 has 15 residues. Germline V gives CDR1 MDHEN, CDR2 SYDVKM. DNA of the CDR3: TGTGCCAGCAGATCGGCAGAAAAAAGCTCCTACGAGCAGTACTTC. This translates into CASRSAEKSSYEQYF.

The chain has TRBV14 and TRBJ2-1; D call uncertain. Germline V gives CDR1 SGHDN, CDR2 FVKESK. V was clipped by 5 bases and J by 3 bases, with 2 bases between them. The CDR3 sequence is 11 residues long. CDR3 sequence reads: CASSSYNEQFF. The CDR3 region has the DNA TGTGCCAGCAGCAGCTACAATGAGCAGTTCTTC.

The chain combines TRBV19 with TRBJ2-7; D might be TRBD2 (5 bases). The CDR3 loop spans 15 amino acids. The germline CDR1 and CDR2 sequences are LNHDA and SQIVND (reference sequence). The V end lost 6 bases, the J end lost 3 bases, and 18 bases lay between the germline ends. The CDR3 protein is CASSTRQGGFYEQYF. In DNA, the CDR3 is TGTGCCAGTAGCACGAGACAAGGAGGTTTCTACGAGCAGTACTTC.

This clone was seen more than once but under ten times. The V call is TRBV30, the J call TRBJ1-1; TRBD1 agrees at 7 bases. The CDR3 is 13 residues long. The V gene's germline CDR1 is GTSNPN and CDR2 SVGIG (reference sequence). Trimming cost V 4 bases and J 5 bases; bases outside gene matches: 7. In DNA form, the CDR3 reads TGTGCCTGGAAAGTGACAGGGCAGACTGAAGCTTTCTTT. It is translated as CAWKVTGQTEAFF.

The V and J genes are TRBV6-5 and TRBJ2-1; 7 bases line up with TRBD2. The CDR3 is made up of 16 amino acids. Germline V gene lookup returns CDR1 MNHEY and CDR2 SVGAGI. V lost 0 bases to trimming and J lost 8 bases; unmatched junction nucleotides: 10. The CDR3 loop is CASSYSGSGPGDEQFF. The CDR3 DNA is TGTGCCAGCAGTTACTCGGGTAGCGGGCCCGGGGATGAGCAGTTCTTC.

To note about this clone: A much larger clone is a single base away; this may be a read error. The chain carries TRBV29-1 and TRBJ2-2; 9 bases fit TRBD1. The CDR3 covers 14 residues. CDR1 is SQVTM, CDR2 ANQGSEA, per germline. Losses at the gene ends were 7 bases for V and 4 bases for J; bases not matched to a gene: 7. CDR3 sequence (DNA): TGCAGCGGGAAAGACAGGGGGGGCACCGGGGAGCTGTTTTTT. Residues: CSGKDRGGTGELFF.

This clone is a singleton in its sample. The V call is TRBV2, the J call TRBJ1-1; 8 bases are shared with TRBD1. The CDR3 spans 13 residues. With 7 bases clipped from V and 1 base from J, the junction kept 2 bases outside the gene matches. Germline CDR1 SNHLY, CDR2 FYNNEI. The CDR3 spells CASKDRANTEAFF. CDR3 bases: TGTGCCAGCAAGGACAGGGCGAACACTGAAGCTTTCTTT.

There are a few counts of this clone. V is TRBV9 and J is TRBJ2-7, with TRBD2 matching over 9 bases. CDR1 is SGDLS and CDR2 is YYNGEE in the germline V gene. V dropped 3 bases and J dropped 2; count of bases not matched to a gene: 6. The CDR3 has 15 amino acids. The CDR3 reads CASSAGLADAYEQYF. In DNA, the CDR3 is TGTGCCAGCAGCGCGGGACTAGCCGACGCCTACGAGCAGTACTTC. Combining the CDR3 with reference TRBV9 and TRBJ2-7 gives the whole variable domain DSGVTQTPKHLITATGQRVTLRCSPRSGDLSVYWYQQSLDQGLQFLIQYYNGEERAKGNILERFSAQQFPDLHSELNLSSLELGDSALYFCASSAGLADAYEQYFGPGTRLTVT.

The chain employs TRBV5-4 and TRBJ2-7; tentatively, D is TRBD2 (5 bases). The CDR3 consists of 14 residues. The germline CDR1 and CDR2 sequences are SGHNT and YYREEE (reference sequence). Between the trimmed V and J ends, which lost 4 bases and 5 bases, there was a span of 16 bases. The CDR3 nucleotides are TGTGCCAGCAGCCCCGCGGGCGGCAGTGACGAGCAGTACTTC. As protein: CASSPAGGSDEQYF.

This rearrangement joins TRBV6-1 to TRBJ1-5; TRBD1 matches at 7 bases. V dropped 6 bases and J dropped 6; count of bases not matched to a gene: 8. The CDR3 is 14 amino acids. Germline CDR1 MNHNS, CDR2 SASEGT. The CDR3 bases are TGTGCCAGCAGCTGGGGACAGAACGGTCAGCCCCAGCATTTT. This gives the protein CASSWGQNGQPQHF.

The chain has TRBV27 and TRBJ2-7; 8 nucleotides align to TRBD1. Germline loops: CDR1 MNHEY, CDR2 SMNVEV (reference sequence). V shed 0 bases and J 4 bases; nucleotides not matched to a gene: 5. The CDR3 sequence is 15 residues long. The CDR3: CASSLSRQGWYEQYF. The CDR3 DNA follows: TGTGCCAGCAGTTTATCGAGACAGGGGTGGTACGAGCAGTACTTC.

V gene TRBV10-3 combines with J gene TRBJ2-3, with TRBD2 matching over 10 bases. Germline values: CDR1 ENHRY, CDR2 SYGVKD. V lost 8 bases, J lost 2 bases, and 7 bases stayed unmatched. The CDR3 consists of 15 residues. CDR3 protein: CAISSSGRDTDTQYF. The DNA for the CDR3 is TGTGCCATCTCTTCTAGCGGGAGAGACACAGATACGCAGTATTTT.

This clone was counted many times. The J gene is TRBJ2-1, the V gene TRBV7-2; D perhaps matches TRBD2 (7 bases). The V and J ends lost 5 bases and 5 bases respectively, with 16 bases between them. The germline V gene encodes CDR1 SGHTA and CDR2 FQGNSA. The length of the CDR3 is 15 residues. In DNA, the CDR3 is TGTGCCAGCAGCGTCTTGGCGGGGGCAAACAATGAGCAGTTCTTC. This gives the protein CASSVLAGANNEQFF.

This rearrangement joins TRBV18 to TRBJ1-4; D perhaps matches TRBD1 (5 bases). Germline CDR1 reads KGHSH; CDR2 reads LQKENI. V lost 4 bases to trimming and J lost 0 bases, with 9 bases between them. CDR3 length: 15 amino acids. The CDR3: CASSRGAPTNEKLFF. The CDR3 bases are TGTGCCAGCTCACGAGGGGCCCCAACTAATGAAAAACTGTTTTTT.